The 2 T cell receptor beta chains below come from one sample, sequenced in a study of OX40 agonist ivuxolimab in advanced cancers. Profiled with immunoSEQ multiplex PCR; TCRdb holds only in-frame clones, not every one. The repertoire consists of 70,000 to 90,000 clones, with less than 95% occurring once and the leading ten covering under 8.5%. The sequencing here drew on CD4+ or CD8+ T cells sorted from blood, taken in a trial of the OX40 agonist ivuxolimab. The receptors were sampled from an adult with an advanced solid tumor such as melanoma, head and neck, liver or kidney cancer.

V gene TRBV5-4 combines with J gene TRBJ2-1; D gene uncertain. Germline values: CDR1 SGHNT, CDR2 YYREEE (reference sequence). This CDR3 is built from 18 residues. V was shortened by 9 bases and J by 0 bases, with 25 bases between the two germline ends. Here the CDR3 DNA reads TGTGCCACCGCAGCTTCAAAGAGAAGGAAAAGCTCCTACAATGAGCAGTTCTTC. It yields the protein CATAASKRRKSSYNEQFF.

The chain has TRBV6-5 and TRBJ1-2; a possible D gene is TRBD1 (5 bases). The CDR3 is made up of 12 amino acids. Germline assignment: CDR1 MNHEY and CDR2 SVGAGI. The germline V and J ends were trimmed by 5 bases and 4 bases, with 8 bases remaining between them. The CDR3 DNA reads as TGTGCCAGCAGTGAGGGGAGCTATGGCTACACCTTC. The encoded protein is CASSEGSYGYTF.